The sequence of this T cell receptor (beta chain) was determined in a study of shared clonotypes between healthy human individuals. Study-wide results and limits: A generally larger estimated richness was seen in naive subsets than in memory subsets.

In regard to this clone: Its cognate antigen is unknown.

The CDR3 length is 15 residues. Germline CDR1 SGHVS, CDR2 FQNEAQ. V was pared by 5 bases and J by 5 bases, with 7 bases of the junction left unmatched. Genomic DNA (from each subset) was split evenly across several immunoSEQ plates. Here immunoSEQ multiplex PCR was the method, and the copy in TCRdb shows in-frame clones only, minus some. The repertoire has about 960,000 clones, approximately 80% of them found once; the top ten carry approximately 1.5%. Specimen: memory CD4+ T cells sorted from blood. Noted subset: CD45RA-negative fraction. The rearrangement uses TRBV7-8 and TRBJ2-3; the match to TRBD2 covers 10 bases. This clonotype was sampled from a man between 18 and 29 years old in good health. CDR3 region: CASSQLAGRIDTQYF. CDR3 DNA sequence: TGTGCCAGCAGCCAACTAGCGGGAAGAATAGATACGCAGTATTTT.